These 7 T cell receptor beta chains share one sample of origin, sequenced in a study of T cell changes during pregnancy in multiple sclerosis. Method: immunoSEQ multiplex PCR; TCRdb's copy keeps in-frame clones and lacks some. The table lists 60,000 to 65,000 clones, 90% of them singletons. The sample here was peripheral blood, taken in the second trimester of pregnancy. These receptors were taken from a female donor in good health, enrolled as a control in a pregnancy study.

This clone was counted a single time. This chain joins TRBV19 and TRBJ2-3; TRBD2 is a possible D gene (5 bases). Trimming left V 0 bases short and J 2 bases short, with 15 bases between. The CDR3 covers 17 residues. Germline assignment: CDR1 LNHDA and CDR2 SQIVND (reference sequence). Here the CDR3 reads CASSIDSTEEFTDTQYF. For the CDR3, the DNA is TGTGCCAGTAGTATAGATAGCACGGAGGAATTCACAGATACGCAGTATTTT.

The chain uses TRBV4-1 and TRBJ1-3; D possibly corresponds to TRBD1 (6 bases). The V end was cut by 5 bases, the J end by 0 bases, with 14 bases between. Germline-derived CDR1 and CDR2 are MGHRA and YSYEKL. The CDR3 has 16 amino acids. CDR3 loop: CASSSRTDGSGNTIYF. The CDR3 nucleotides read TGCGCCAGCAGCTCCCGGACAGATGGCTCTGGAAACACCATATATTTT.

The table lists this clone with a few counts. This sequence joins TRBV28 and TRBJ2-4, with TRBD1 matching over 9 bases. V lost 5 bases and J lost 2; bases outside the gene matches: 7. The germline gives CDR1 MDHEN, CDR2 SYDVKM. CDR3 length equals 16 residues. The DNA for the CDR3 is TGTGCCAGCAGTCTACCGGGACAGGGTTCCAAAAACATTCAGTACTTC. This translates into CASSLPGQGSKNIQYF.

This rearrangement joins TRBV27 to TRBJ2-7; 9 positions match TRBD2. The V segment lost 2 bases and the J segment 2 bases; nucleotides outside the gene matches: 4. The CDR3 runs to 15 residues. The germline CDR1 and CDR2 sequences are MNHEY and SMNVEV (reference sequence). The CDR3 loop is CASSLTSGWAYEQYF. The CDR3 region has the DNA TGTGCCAGCAGTTTAACTAGCGGGTGGGCCTACGAGCAGTACTTC.

The chain's CDR3 is CASSFWGDSAYEQYF. Here the CDR3 DNA reads TGTGCCAGCAGTTTTTGGGGGGACAGTGCCTACGAGCAGTACTTC. The rearrangement links TRBV28 to TRBJ2-7; a possible D gene is TRBD1 (7 bases). Germline loops: CDR1 MDHEN, CDR2 SYDVKM. Trimming shortened V by 3 bases and J by 2 bases, and 14 bases separated the two germline ends. This CDR3 has 15 residues.

The J gene is TRBJ2-1, the V gene TRBV11-3, with D possibly matching TRBD2 (5 bases). Trimming cost V 4 bases and J 9 bases, with 10 bases left between them. The CDR3 totals 12 residues. Germline loops: CDR1 SGHNT, CDR2 YENEEA. The CDR3 sequence is CASSSRVSEQFF. The DNA of the CDR3 is TGTGCCAGCAGCTCGAGGGTGTCTGAGCAGTTCTTC.

The rearrangement joins TRBV6-4 to TRBJ2-3, with 11 bases that match TRBD2. With 6 bases clipped from V and 4 bases from J, the junction kept 3 bases outside the gene matches. Germline V gene data show CDR1 as MRHNA and CDR2 as SNTAGT. The CDR3 totals 14 residues. CDR3 amino acids: CASRHSGGADTQYF. The CDR3 DNA sequence: TGTGCCAGCAGGCATAGCGGGGGGGCAGATACGCAGTATTTT.